This TCR beta chain was captured by sequencing in a study of blood T cell repertoires in COVID-19. Seattle's cohort entered during active infection and was followed longitudinally. Deletions cut 5 bases from V and 2 bases from J, with 7 bases between. Germline loops: CDR1 SNHLY, CDR2 FYNNEI. The CDR3 spans 12 residues. In the original processing: The authors estimated nucleated cell counts from reference gene primer amplification. Some clones are missing from TCRdb's copy, which holds only in-frame ones; the method was immunoSEQ multiplex PCR. That table furnishes V, J and clone size, whereas the DNA furnished D and trimming. The sample lists 150,000 to 200,000 clones; roughly 80% were seen once.

V and J are TRBV2 and TRBJ2-7, with unresolved D. Sample: peripheral blood. The source of this sequence is a woman aged 65 to 85 with COVID-19, enrolled during active disease. As DNA, the CDR3 is TGTGCCAGCAGTTTCCAGGCCTACGAGCAGTACTTC. Translated: CASSFQAYEQYF.